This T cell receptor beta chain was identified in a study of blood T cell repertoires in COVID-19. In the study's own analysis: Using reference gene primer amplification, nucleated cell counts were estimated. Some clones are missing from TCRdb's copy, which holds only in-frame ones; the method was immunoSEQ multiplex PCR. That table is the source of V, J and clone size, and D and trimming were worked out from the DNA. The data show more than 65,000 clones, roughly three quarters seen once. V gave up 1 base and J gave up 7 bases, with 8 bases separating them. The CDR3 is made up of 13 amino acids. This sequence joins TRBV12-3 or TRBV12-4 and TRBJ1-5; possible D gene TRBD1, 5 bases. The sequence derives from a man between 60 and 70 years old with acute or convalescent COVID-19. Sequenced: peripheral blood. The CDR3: CASSLGEGQPQHF. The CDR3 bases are TGTGCCAGCAGTTTAGGGGAGGGGCAGCCCCAGCATTTT.